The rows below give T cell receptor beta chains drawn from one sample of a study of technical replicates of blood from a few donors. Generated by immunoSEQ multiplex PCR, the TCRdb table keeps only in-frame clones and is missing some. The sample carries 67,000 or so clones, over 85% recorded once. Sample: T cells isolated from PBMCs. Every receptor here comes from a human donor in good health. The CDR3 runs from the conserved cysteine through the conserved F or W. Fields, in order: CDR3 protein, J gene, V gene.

cdr3_aa: CASSFRTGGITDTQYF; j_call: TRBJ2-3; v_call: TRBV13
cdr3_aa: CASSQDTGELFF; j_call: TRBJ2-2; v_call: TRBV7-2
cdr3_aa: CASRPSGTSTDTQYF; j_call: TRBJ2-3; v_call: TRBV28
cdr3_aa: CASSVRQGGEKLFF; j_call: TRBJ1-4; v_call: TRBV2
cdr3_aa: CSALRGRGDYGYTF; j_call: TRBJ1-2; v_call: TRBV29-1
cdr3_aa: CASSEGLVSTDTQYF; j_call: TRBJ2-3; v_call: TRBV10-1
cdr3_aa: CATSSGTSGRDEQFF; j_call: TRBJ2-1; v_call: TRBV15
cdr3_aa: CASTRTSGQETQYF; j_call: TRBJ2-5; v_call: TRBV6-1
cdr3_aa: CASGGQGGVETQYF; j_call: TRBJ2-5; v_call: TRBV11-3
cdr3_aa: CASSFKGLAGPYEQYF; j_call: TRBJ2-7; v_call: TRBV5-5
cdr3_aa: CASSQKIGRRGRNYEQYF; j_call: TRBJ2-7; v_call: TRBV4-3
cdr3_aa: CASSLAIGLAGGLSSYNEQFF; j_call: TRBJ2-1; v_call: TRBV7-6
cdr3_aa: CASRSGLLSSGANVLTF; j_call: TRBJ2-6; v_call: TRBV9
cdr3_aa: CASSLQGRYEQYF; j_call: TRBJ2-7; v_call: TRBV7-6
cdr3_aa: CASSGLESLNEQFF; j_call: TRBJ2-1; v_call: TRBV9
cdr3_aa: CASSQGGNYGYTF; j_call: TRBJ1-2; v_call: TRBV11-3
cdr3_aa: CASSGTSYEQYF; j_call: TRBJ2-7; v_call: TRBV6-1
cdr3_aa: CASSLRSGSFTAVNEQFF; j_call: TRBJ2-1; v_call: TRBV5-6
cdr3_aa: CASSQSRLAGDRRDEQYF; j_call: TRBJ2-7; v_call: TRBV4-1
cdr3_aa: CASSPRTGGIGNTIYF; j_call: TRBJ1-3; v_call: TRBV11-2
cdr3_aa: CASMGQGVYGYTF; j_call: TRBJ1-2; v_call: TRBV2
cdr3_aa: CASSPQLAGGTDTQYF; j_call: TRBJ2-3; v_call: TRBV14
cdr3_aa: CASSLQGMNTEAFF; j_call: TRBJ1-1; v_call: TRBV6-5
cdr3_aa: CASSTGQSSGNTIYF; j_call: TRBJ1-3; v_call: TRBV19
cdr3_aa: CASIRDLNTEAFF; j_call: TRBJ1-1; v_call: TRBV2
cdr3_aa: CASSLGLAVYNEQFF; j_call: TRBJ2-1; v_call: TRBV19
cdr3_aa: CSAYRGQRAFF; j_call: TRBJ1-1; v_call: TRBV20-1
cdr3_aa: CASSLPSRAGETQYF; j_call: TRBJ2-5; v_call: TRBV28
cdr3_aa: CASRWEDRSGEQYF; j_call: TRBJ2-7; v_call: TRBV2
cdr3_aa: CASSRQDLGAYNEQFF; j_call: TRBJ2-1; v_call: TRBV28
cdr3_aa: CASSIRGRTEAFF; j_call: TRBJ1-1; v_call: TRBV19
cdr3_aa: CASSVGTGIFYEQYF; j_call: TRBJ2-7; v_call: TRBV11-2
cdr3_aa: CATQPLAGVDNEQFF; j_call: TRBJ2-1; v_call: TRBV27
cdr3_aa: CASSQAEVDTGELFF; j_call: TRBJ2-2; v_call: TRBV4-1
cdr3_aa: CASSLLEYGTNSYEQYF; j_call: TRBJ2-7; v_call: TRBV7-3
cdr3_aa: CASSLMTITANYGYTF; j_call: TRBJ1-2; v_call: TRBV5-5
cdr3_aa: CASTAGNEQFF; j_call: TRBJ2-1; v_call: TRBV6-6
cdr3_aa: CASSPSGNEAGNTIYF; j_call: TRBJ1-3; v_call: TRBV18
cdr3_aa: CASSPTGRNEQFF; j_call: TRBJ2-1; v_call: TRBV27
cdr3_aa: CSVEVRENQPQHF; j_call: TRBJ1-5; v_call: TRBV29-1
cdr3_aa: CASTETHTDTQYF; j_call: TRBJ2-3; v_call: TRBV2
cdr3_aa: CASSQVWDSGSDEQFF; j_call: TRBJ2-1; v_call: TRBV4-3
cdr3_aa: CASSSSGSYSHEQFF; j_call: TRBJ2-1; v_call: TRBV7-8
cdr3_aa: CASSRAEGQGSYEQYF; j_call: TRBJ2-7; v_call: TRBV9
cdr3_aa: CASSFSSPGSGNTIYF; j_call: TRBJ1-3; v_call: TRBV27
cdr3_aa: CASTIGEGELFF; j_call: TRBJ2-2; v_call: TRBV6-5
cdr3_aa: CASSGGTTYEQYF; j_call: TRBJ2-7; v_call: TRBV9
cdr3_aa: CASTEAGTPYNEQFF; j_call: TRBJ2-1; v_call: TRBV5-1
cdr3_aa: CASSFGSSYNEQFF; j_call: TRBJ2-1; v_call: TRBV28
cdr3_aa: CASSLGISYEQYF; j_call: TRBJ2-7; v_call: TRBV10-1
cdr3_aa: CASSPLAGGPDTQYF; j_call: TRBJ2-3; v_call: TRBV19